These 23 T cell receptor beta chains were all obtained from the same sample, sequenced in a study of identical twins. Each CDR3 protein is one row after TCRdb ran MiXCR on the 5' RACE reads. The sample records about 450,000 distinct CDR3 sequences, about a fifth being singletons. The sample taken for sequencing was naive T cells sorted from blood. The receptors were sampled from a middle-aged man in good health.

This clonotype appeared a few times. The chain uses TRBV20-1 and TRBJ1-5; 8 bases match TRBD1. Germline CDR1 is DFQATT and CDR2 is SNEGSKA (reference sequence). After removal of 3 bases from V and 5 bases from J, the junction contained 6 bases not matched to a gene. This CDR3 has 14 amino acids. The CDR3 loop reads CSASRDRGDQPQHF. DNA of the CDR3: TGCAGTGCTAGCCGCGACAGGGGCGATCAGCCCCAGCATTTT.

The chain joins TRBV18 to TRBJ2-7; 8 bases match TRBD1. V lost 3 bases to trimming and J lost 2 bases; unmatched junction nucleotides: 3. The CDR3 loop spans 14 amino acids. Germline assignment: CDR1 KGHSH and CDR2 LQKENI. CDR3 bases: TGTGCCAGCTCACCGGACAGGGCTCCCTACGAGCAGTACTTC. It encodes CASSPDRAPYEQYF.

The gene calls are TRBV10-3 and TRBJ2-1; 7 positions agree with TRBD2. Germline CDR1 reads ENHRY; CDR2 reads SYGVKD. The V and J ends lost 9 bases and 0 bases, in that order; junction bases with no gene match: 14. The CDR3 runs to 17 residues. The CDR3 region is CAMGISGPKSSYNEQFF. Here the CDR3 DNA reads TGTGCCATGGGAATTAGCGGGCCCAAAAGCTCCTACAATGAGCAGTTCTTC.

This clonotype has just a few counts. The chain employs TRBV7-2 and TRBJ2-3, with 13 nucleotides matching TRBD2. The CDR3 sequence is 16 residues long. The V gene's germline CDR1 is SGHTA and CDR2 FQGNSA. J was trimmed by 4 bases and V by 5 bases; bases with no gene match: 6. For the CDR3, the DNA is TGTGCCAGCAGCCTTCGACTAGCGGGGGGCCCAGATACGCAGTATTTT. Translation gives CASSLRLAGGPDTQYF.

As for this clonotype: A much larger clone is a single base away; this may be a read error. The chain uses TRBV6-1 and TRBJ2-5, with D perhaps matching TRBD1 (6 bases). Germline CDR1 is MNHNS and CDR2 is SASEGT. This CDR3 contains 16 residues. The CDR3 DNA reads as TGTGCCAGCAGAAGGGACACCGGTCCTCTGCAAGAGACCCGGTACTTC. Its protein is CASRRDTGPLQETRYF.

There are many counts of this clonotype. The chain carries TRBV11-1 and TRBJ2-1, with D possibly being TRBD2 (6 bases). CDR3 length: 16 amino acids. Germline lookup yields CDR1 SGHAT and CDR2 FQDESV (reference sequence). V dropped 2 bases and J dropped 5 bases, with 16 bases sitting between them. The DNA of the CDR3 is TGTGCCAGCAGCTTACTTGGCGGGAAGGGGCACAATGAGCAGTTCTTC. It is translated as CASSLLGGKGHNEQFF.

This clonotype was seen repeatedly, ten times or more. The rearrangement joins TRBV15 to TRBJ2-1; D might be TRBD2 (6 bases). Germline lookup yields CDR1 LNHNV and CDR2 YYDKDF (reference sequence). This CDR3 is 13 amino acids long. V lost 8 bases to trimming and J lost 6 bases, with 14 bases between them. The CDR3 loop reads CATRPTSFNEQFF. The CDR3 DNA sequence: TGTGCCACCCGACCGACTAGTTTCAATGAGCAGTTCTTC.

The chain links TRBV12-3 or TRBV12-4 to TRBJ2-5; 8 bases align to TRBD1. J gave up 5 bases and V 8 bases, and 10 bases lay outside the gene matches. The CDR3 length is 14 residues. CDR3 DNA sequence: TGTGCCAGCTCCATTTGGACAGGGATGGAGACCCAGTACTTC. Its translation: CASSIWTGMETQYF.

There are a few counts of this clonotype. The chain carries TRBV5-5 and TRBJ2-7; TRBD1 matches 8 bases. The CDR3 consists of 15 residues. Per germline, CDR1 SGHKS and CDR2 YYEKEE (reference sequence). V lost 2 bases to trimming and J lost 3 bases; unmatched junction nucleotides: 7. The CDR3 region is CASSLAGGASYEQYF. The CDR3, as DNA: TGTGCCAGCAGCTTAGCAGGGGGCGCGAGCTACGAGCAGTACTTC.

This clonotype was seen many times. This chain links TRBV11-1 with TRBJ1-1, with 8 bases fitting TRBD1. V trimming: 4 bases; J trimming: 0 bases; junction bases outside the gene matches: 16. The germline V gene has CDR1 SGHAT and CDR2 FQDESV (reference sequence). This CDR3 spans 19 amino acids. The chain's CDR3 is CASSSTVRTGTKMNTEAFF. The CDR3, as DNA: TGTGCCAGCAGCTCAACCGTTAGGACAGGGACGAAAATGAACACTGAAGCTTTCTTT.

The CDR3 here is CASSLTKYQPQHF. The CDR3 DNA reads TGTGCCAGCAGTTTGACGAAATACCAGCCCCAGCATTTT. The V call is TRBV12-3 or TRBV12-4, the J call TRBJ1-5; the D is unclear. This CDR3 spans 13 amino acids. V was shortened by 3 bases and J by 7 bases, with 10 bases between the two germline ends.

CDR3 sequence reads: CASSQEGLAGANTGELFF. The CDR3 nucleotides read TGTGCCAGCAGCCAAGAGGGACTAGCGGGGGCGAACACCGGGGAGCTGTTTTTT. The gene calls are TRBV4-2 and TRBJ2-2; TRBD2 agrees at 14 bases. The germline CDR1 and CDR2 sequences are LGHNA and YNFKEQ. After removal of 0 bases from V and 0 bases from J, the junction contained 0 bases not matched to a gene. The CDR3 is 18 residues long.

This clonotype was counted a few times. The gene calls are TRBV7-8 and TRBJ1-4, with TRBD1 as a possible D gene (5 bases). The CDR3 is 16 residues long. V was shortened by 1 base and J by 12 bases, with 21 bases between the two germline ends. The germline V gene encodes CDR1 SGHVS and CDR2 FQNEAQ. CDR3 loop: CASSLGPGLTTIELFF. CDR3 sequence (DNA): TGTGCCAGCAGCTTAGGTCCGGGACTAACAACTATAGAACTGTTTTTT.

This clonotype has a single count. The V and J genes are TRBV5-1 and TRBJ2-1; D call uncertain. Between the trimmed V and J ends, which lost 2 bases and 0 bases, there was a span of 15 bases. The CDR3 extends over 17 amino acids. CDR1 is SGHRS and CDR2 is YFSETQ in the germline V gene. As DNA, the CDR3 is TGCGCCAGCAGCTTCGGAAAAGCATATCGCTCCTACAATGAGCAGTTCTTC. Its protein is CASSFGKAYRSYNEQFF.

This chain uses TRBV10-3 with TRBJ2-1; D gene unclear. Germline V gene data show CDR1 as ENHRY and CDR2 as SYGVKD. V was shortened by 8 bases and J by 10 bases, with 12 bases between the two germline ends. CDR3 size: 11 residues. The chain's CDR3 is CAIAQGLEQFF. The CDR3 nucleotides are TGTGCCATCGCCCAAGGCCTGGAGCAGTTCTTC.

This clonotype was seen only a few times. This chain connects TRBV9 to TRBJ2-1; TRBD2 matches at 8 bases. V shed 4 bases, J shed 6 bases, and the junction held 15 bases outside the gene matches. The CDR3 consists of 17 residues. Germline loops: CDR1 SGDLS, CDR2 YYNGEE. Here the CDR3 reads CASSPSGPGGPGNEQFF. The DNA for the CDR3 is TGTGCCAGCAGCCCCAGTGGACCGGGGGGGCCGGGCAATGAGCAGTTCTTC.

This clonotype was observed at least ten times. The V call is TRBV20-1, the J call TRBJ2-7, with 10 bases aligning to TRBD2. V shed 5 bases, J shed 0 bases, and the junction held 7 bases outside the gene matches. Germline V CDR1 and CDR2: DFQATT, SNEGSKA (reference sequence). This CDR3 is built from 15 residues. The chain's CDR3 is CSAVTGTSVSYEQYF. CDR3 coding DNA: TGCAGTGCTGTTACCGGGACTAGCGTCTCCTACGAGCAGTACTTC.

This sequence joins TRBV6-2 or TRBV6-3 and TRBJ2-1; the D call may be TRBD1 or TRBD2 (5 bases each). The CDR3 length is 13 residues. From germline, CDR1 is MNHEY and CDR2 SVGEGT. V lost 5 bases and J 9 bases, leaving 14 bases between the germline ends. CDR3 DNA: TGTGCCAGCAGTCCTTGGGGGATGAGTGAGCAGTTCTTC. This codes for CASSPWGMSEQFF.

This clonotype was observed a handful of times. V usage is TRBV11-2 and J usage is TRBJ2-1; D is possibly TRBD1 (6 bases). Germline CDR1 is SGHAT and CDR2 is FQNNGV. V was clipped by 2 bases and J by 6 bases, with 11 bases between them. This CDR3 has 14 amino acids. For the CDR3, the DNA is TGTGCCAGCAGCTTATACAGGGTAGGCAATGAGCAGTTCTTC. Its translation is CASSLYRVGNEQFF.

This clonotype was seen a few times. This rearrangement joins TRBV20-1 to TRBJ2-2; possible D gene TRBD1, 6 bases. CDR1 and CDR2 (germline): DFQATT, SNEGSKA (reference sequence). Trimming shortened V by 2 bases and J by 1 base, and 8 bases separated the two germline ends. The CDR3 covers 14 residues. As DNA, the CDR3 is TGCAGTGCTAGAACGGACAGGAACACCGGGGAGCTGTTTTTT. Its protein is CSARTDRNTGELFF.

The sample holds a few counts of this clonotype. The chain carries TRBV6-5 and TRBJ2-6, with TRBD1 as a possible D gene (7 bases). The germline V and J ends were trimmed by 4 bases and 9 bases, with 16 bases remaining between them. Germline-derived CDR1 and CDR2 are MNHEY and SVGAGI. CDR3 length equals 15 residues. The CDR3 region is CASSSRAGGLNVLTF. The CDR3 DNA follows: TGTGCCAGCAGTTCCCGGGCAGGGGGGCTCAACGTCCTGACTTTC.

This clonotype was recorded many times. The chain uses TRBV4-3 and TRBJ2-1; 15 bases are a match to TRBD2. V shed 4 bases and J 8 bases; nucleotides not matched to a gene: 9. Germline-derived CDR1 and CDR2 are LGHNA and YSLEER. The CDR3 is 17 amino acids. Here the CDR3 reads CASSRGLAGGLRDEQFF. Here the CDR3 DNA reads TGCGCCAGCAGCCGCGGACTAGCGGGAGGGCTGCGCGATGAGCAGTTCTTC.

This clonotype was counted ten times or more. This chain joins TRBV7-2 and TRBJ2-2; 12 positions agree with TRBD2. The V gene's germline CDR1 is SGHTA and CDR2 FQGNSA. Unmatched junction bases numbered 3, after V lost 5 bases and J lost 5 bases. The CDR3 consists of 15 residues. This chain's CDR3 is CASSQTSGGTGELFF. CDR3 coding DNA: TGTGCCAGCAGCCAGACTAGCGGGGGAACCGGGGAGCTGTTTTTT.